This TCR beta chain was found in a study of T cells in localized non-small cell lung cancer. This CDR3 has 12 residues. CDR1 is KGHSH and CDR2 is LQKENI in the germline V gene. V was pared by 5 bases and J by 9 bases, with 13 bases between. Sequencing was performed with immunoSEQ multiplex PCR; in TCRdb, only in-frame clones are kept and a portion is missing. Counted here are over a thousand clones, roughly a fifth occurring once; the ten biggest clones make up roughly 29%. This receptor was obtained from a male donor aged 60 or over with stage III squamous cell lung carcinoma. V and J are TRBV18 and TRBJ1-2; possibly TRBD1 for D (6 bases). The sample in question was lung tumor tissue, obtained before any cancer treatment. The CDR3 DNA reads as TGTGCCAGCTCAAGGCCCCAGGGGAGCTACACCTTC. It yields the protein CASSRPQGSYTF. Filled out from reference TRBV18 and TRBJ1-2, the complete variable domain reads NAGVMQNPRHLVRRRGQEARLRCSPMKGHSHVYWYRQLPEEGLKFMVYLQKENIIDESGMPKERFSAEFPKEGPSILRIQQVVRGDSAAYFCASSRPQGSYTFGSGTRLTVV.